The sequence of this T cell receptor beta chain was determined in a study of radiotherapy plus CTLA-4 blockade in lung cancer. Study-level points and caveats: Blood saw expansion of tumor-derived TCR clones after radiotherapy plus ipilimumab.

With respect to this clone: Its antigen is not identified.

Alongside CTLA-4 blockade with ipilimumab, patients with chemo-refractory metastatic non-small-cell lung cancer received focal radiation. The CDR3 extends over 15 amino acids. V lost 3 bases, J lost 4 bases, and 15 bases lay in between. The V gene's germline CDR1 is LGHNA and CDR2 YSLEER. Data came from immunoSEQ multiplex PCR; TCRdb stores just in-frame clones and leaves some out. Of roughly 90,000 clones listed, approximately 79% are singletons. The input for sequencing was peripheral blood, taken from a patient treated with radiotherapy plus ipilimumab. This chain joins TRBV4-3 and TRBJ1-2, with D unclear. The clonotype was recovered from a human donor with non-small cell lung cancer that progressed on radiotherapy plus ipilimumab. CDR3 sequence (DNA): TGCGCCAGCAGCCAGCTGGGTATTCCTAGCTATGGCTACACCTTC. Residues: CASSQLGIPSYGYTF.